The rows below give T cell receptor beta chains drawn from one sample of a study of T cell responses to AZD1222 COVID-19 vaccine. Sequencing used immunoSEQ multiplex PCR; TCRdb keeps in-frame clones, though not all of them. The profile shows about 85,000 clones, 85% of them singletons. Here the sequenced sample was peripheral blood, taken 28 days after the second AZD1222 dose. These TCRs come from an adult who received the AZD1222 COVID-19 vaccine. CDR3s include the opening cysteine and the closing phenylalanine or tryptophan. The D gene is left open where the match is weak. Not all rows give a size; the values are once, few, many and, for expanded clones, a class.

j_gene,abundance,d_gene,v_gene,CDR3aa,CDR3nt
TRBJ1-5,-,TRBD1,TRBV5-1,CASSLGQGEQPQHF,TGCGCCAGCAGCTTGGGACAGGGGGAGCAGCCCCAGCATTTT
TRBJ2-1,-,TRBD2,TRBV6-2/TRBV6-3,CASSYSGISYNEQFF,TGTGCCAGCAGTTATAGCGGGATCTCCTACAATGAGCAGTTCTTC
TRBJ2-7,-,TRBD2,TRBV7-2,CASSGVGAGEGYEQYF,TGTGCCAGCAGCGGGGTCGGGGCGGGAGAAGGCTACGAGCAGTACTTC
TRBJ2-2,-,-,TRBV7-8,CASSQGLRTGELFF,TGTGCCAGCAGCCAGGGGCTGCGCACCGGGGAGCTGTTTTTT
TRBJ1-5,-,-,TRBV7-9,CASSLSNQPQHF,TGTGCCAGCAGTTTGAGCAATCAGCCCCAGCATTTT
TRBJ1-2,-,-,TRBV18,CASSPNSISGYGYTF,TGTGCCAGCTCACCTAACTCTATCTCGGGCTATGGCTACACCTTC
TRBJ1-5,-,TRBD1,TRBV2,CASSEGGTGYQPQHF,TGTGCCAGCAGTGAGGGGGGGACAGGGTATCAGCCCCAGCATTTT
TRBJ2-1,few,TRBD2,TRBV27,CASSLYSGSRDEQFF,TGTGCCAGCAGTTTATACAGCGGGAGTAGGGATGAGCAGTTCTTC
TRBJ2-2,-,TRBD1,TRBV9,CASSPPGTGYTGELFF,TGTGCCAGCAGCCCCCCCGGGACAGGGTACACCGGGGAGCTGTTTTTT
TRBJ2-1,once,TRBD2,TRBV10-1,CASSERGTSGIPEQFF,TGCGCCAGCAGTGAGCGAGGGACTAGCGGGATACCCGAGCAGTTCTTC
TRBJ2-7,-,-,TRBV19,CASSIYWGPAEQYF,TGTGCCAGTAGTATATATTGGGGGCCGGCCGAGCAGTACTTC
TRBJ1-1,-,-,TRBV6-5,CASSGTSEAFF,TGTGCCAGCAGCGGGACTTCTGAAGCTTTCTTT
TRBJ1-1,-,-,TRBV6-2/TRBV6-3,CASSYVQGSEAFF,TGTGCCAGCAGTTACGTCCAGGGAAGTGAAGCTTTCTTT
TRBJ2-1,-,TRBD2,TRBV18,CASSRRGGGAGDEQFF,TGTGCCAGCTCACGGCGAGGCGGGGGGGCCGGGGATGAGCAGTTCTTC
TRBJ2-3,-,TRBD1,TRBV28,CASTLGTGGVLGRPTDTQYF,TGTGCCAGCACCCTCGGGACAGGGGGCGTCCTGGGGCGACCGACAGATACGCAGTATTTT
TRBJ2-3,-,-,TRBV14,CASSQGDRTTDTQYF,TGTGCCAGCAGCCAAGGTGACAGGACAACAGATACGCAGTATTTT
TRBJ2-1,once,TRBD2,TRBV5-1,CASSLTSGSSYNEQFF,TGCGCCAGCAGCCTGACTAGCGGGAGTTCCTACAATGAGCAGTTCTTC
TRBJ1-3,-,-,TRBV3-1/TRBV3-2,CASSRLDSRLSGNTIYF,TGTGCCAGCAGTAGACTCGACAGCCGCCTCTCTGGAAACACCATATATTTT
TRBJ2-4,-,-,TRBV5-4,CASSPDSLDIQYF,TGTGCCAGCAGCCCGGACAGTTTAGACATTCAGTACTTC
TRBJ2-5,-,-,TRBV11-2,CASSLGATQYF,TGTGCCAGCAGCTTAGGGGCGACCCAGTACTTC
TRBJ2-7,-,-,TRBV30,CAWSARGYEQYF,TGTGCCTGGAGTGCTCGGGGCTACGAGCAGTACTTC
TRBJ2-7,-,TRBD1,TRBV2,CASSDPGATSGQGSDEQYF,TGTGCCAGCAGTGACCCCGGGGCCACCTCGGGACAGGGGTCCGACGAGCAGTACTTC
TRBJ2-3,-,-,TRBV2,CASRDDQRTDTQYF,TGTGCCAGCAGGGATGACCAGAGGACAGATACGCAGTATTTT
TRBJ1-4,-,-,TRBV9,CASSVGGRHEKLFF,TGTGCCAGCAGCGTAGGTGGGAGGCATGAAAAACTGTTTTTT
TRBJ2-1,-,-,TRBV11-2,CASSTQRINEQFF,TGTGCCAGCAGCACACAGAGGATTAATGAGCAGTTCTTC
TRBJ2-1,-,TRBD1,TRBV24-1,CATSPRGQSNEQFF,TGTGCCACCAGCCCCAGGGGGCAAAGTAATGAGCAGTTCTTC
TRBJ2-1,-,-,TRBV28,CASSRGRDEQFF,TGTGCCAGCAGTCGAGGGCGTGATGAGCAGTTCTTC
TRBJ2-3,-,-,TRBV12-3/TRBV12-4,CASRRADTQYF,TGTGCCAGCAGGCGGGCAGATACGCAGTATTTT
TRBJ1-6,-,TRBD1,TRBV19,CASRRGHGSPLHF,TGTGCCAGTAGGAGGGGGCACGGTTCACCCCTCCACTTT
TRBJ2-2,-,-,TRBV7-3,CASSLYREGDVGLFF,TGTGCCAGCAGCTTATACAGGGAGGGTGATGTAGGCCTGTTTTTT
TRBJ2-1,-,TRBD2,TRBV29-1,CSVDGRGGKGAYNEQFF,TGCAGCGTTGACGGGCGGGGGGGCAAAGGGGCCTACAATGAGCAGTTCTTC
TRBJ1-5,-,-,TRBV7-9,CASSFIADQWQPQHF,TGTGCCAGCAGTTTCATCGCAGATCAATGGCAGCCCCAGCATTTT
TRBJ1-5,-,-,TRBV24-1,CATSGAGYGNQPQHF,TGTGCCACCAGTGGGGCAGGGTATGGCAATCAGCCCCAGCATTTT
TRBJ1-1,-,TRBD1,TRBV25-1,CASSELGQGNTEAFF,TGTGCCAGCAGTGAATTAGGACAGGGGAACACTGAAGCTTTCTTT
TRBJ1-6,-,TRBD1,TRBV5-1,CASSPWTGKESPLHF,TGCGCCAGCAGCCCGTGGACAGGGAAAGAATCACCCCTCCACTTT
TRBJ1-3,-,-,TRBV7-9,CAITGLAGNTIYF,TGTGCTATCACGGGGCTCGCTGGAAACACCATATATTTT
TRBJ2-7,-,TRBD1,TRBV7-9,CASSLGPGGYEQYF,TGTGCCAGCAGCTTAGGTCCAGGGGGCTACGAGCAGTACTTC
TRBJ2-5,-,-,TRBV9,CASSVDGVLGETQYF,TGTGCCAGCAGCGTGGATGGGGTCCTGGGGGAGACCCAGTACTTC
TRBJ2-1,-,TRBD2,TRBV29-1,CSVPRAGGFYNEQFF,TGCAGCGTTCCTAGGGCGGGGGGCTTTTACAATGAGCAGTTCTTC
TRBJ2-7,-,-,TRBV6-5,CASSYSPGNDYEQYF,TGTGCCAGCAGTTACTCGCCAGGAAACGACTACGAGCAGTACTTC
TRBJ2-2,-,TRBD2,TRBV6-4,CASSETSVGPGELFF,TGTGCCAGCAGTGAGACTAGCGTTGGTCCCGGGGAGCTGTTTTTT
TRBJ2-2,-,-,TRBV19,CASRRDGGTGELFF,TGTGCCAGTAGACGGGACGGAGGCACCGGGGAGCTGTTTTTT
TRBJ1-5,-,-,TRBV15,CATSRVSWPPEPQHF,TGTGCCACCAGCAGAGTTAGTTGGCCACCCGAGCCCCAGCATTTT